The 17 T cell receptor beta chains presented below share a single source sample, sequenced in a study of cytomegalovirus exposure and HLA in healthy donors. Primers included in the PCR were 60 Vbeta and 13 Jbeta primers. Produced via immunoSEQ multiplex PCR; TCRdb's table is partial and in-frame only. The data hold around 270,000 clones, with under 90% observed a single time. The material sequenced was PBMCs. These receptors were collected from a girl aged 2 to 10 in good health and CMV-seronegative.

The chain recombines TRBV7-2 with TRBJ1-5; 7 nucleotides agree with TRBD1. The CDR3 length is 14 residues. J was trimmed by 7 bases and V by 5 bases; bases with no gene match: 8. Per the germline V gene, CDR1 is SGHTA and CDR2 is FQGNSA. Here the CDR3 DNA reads TGTGCCAGCAGCGCGATGACAGGGCACCAGCCCCAGCATTTT. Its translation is CASSAMTGHQPQHF.

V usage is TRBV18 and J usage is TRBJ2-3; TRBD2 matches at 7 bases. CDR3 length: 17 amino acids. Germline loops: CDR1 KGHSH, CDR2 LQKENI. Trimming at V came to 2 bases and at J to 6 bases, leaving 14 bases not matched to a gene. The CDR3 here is CASSPWPSGPKEDTQYF. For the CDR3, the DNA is TGTGCCAGCTCACCATGGCCTAGCGGTCCTAAGGAGGATACGCAGTATTTT.

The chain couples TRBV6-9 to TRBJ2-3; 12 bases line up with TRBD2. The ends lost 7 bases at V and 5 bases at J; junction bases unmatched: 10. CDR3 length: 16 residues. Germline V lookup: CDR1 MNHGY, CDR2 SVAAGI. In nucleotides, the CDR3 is TGTGCCAGCACCGATCTAGCGGGAGGGAGAAAAGATACGCAGTATTTT. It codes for CASTDLAGGRKDTQYF.

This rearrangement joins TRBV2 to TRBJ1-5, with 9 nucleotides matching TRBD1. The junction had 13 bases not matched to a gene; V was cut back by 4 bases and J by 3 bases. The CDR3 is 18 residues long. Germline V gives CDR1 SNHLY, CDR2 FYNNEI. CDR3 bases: TGTGCCAGCAGTGGGGGACAGGGTCTCAGCGTGTCCAATCAGCCCCAGCATTTT. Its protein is CASSGGQGLSVSNQPQHF.

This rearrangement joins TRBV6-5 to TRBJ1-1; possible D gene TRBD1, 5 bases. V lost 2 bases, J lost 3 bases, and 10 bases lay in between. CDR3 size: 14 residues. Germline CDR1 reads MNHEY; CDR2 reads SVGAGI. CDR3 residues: CASSYGGLDTEAFF. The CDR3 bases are TGTGCCAGCAGTTACGGGGGGTTGGACACTGAAGCTTTCTTT.

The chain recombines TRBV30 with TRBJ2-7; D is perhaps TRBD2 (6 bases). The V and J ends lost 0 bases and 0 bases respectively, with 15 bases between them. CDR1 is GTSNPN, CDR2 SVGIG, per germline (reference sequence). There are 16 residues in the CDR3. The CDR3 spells CAWSVTLARSSYEQYF. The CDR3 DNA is TGTGCCTGGAGTGTAACGCTAGCGAGGAGCTCCTACGAGCAGTACTTC. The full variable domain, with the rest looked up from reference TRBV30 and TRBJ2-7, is SQTIHQWPATLVQPVGSPLSLECTVEGTSNPNLYWYRQAAGRGLQLLFYSVGIGQISSEVPQNLSASRPQDRQFILSSKKLLLSDSGFYLCAWSVTLARSSYEQYFGPGTRLTVT.

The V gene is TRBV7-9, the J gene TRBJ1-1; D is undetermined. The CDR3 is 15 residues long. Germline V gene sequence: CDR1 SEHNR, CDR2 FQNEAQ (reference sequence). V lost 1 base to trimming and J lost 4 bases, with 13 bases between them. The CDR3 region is CASSLDEGEGTEAFF. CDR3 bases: TGTGCCAGCAGCTTAGATGAGGGTGAGGGCACTGAAGCTTTCTTT.

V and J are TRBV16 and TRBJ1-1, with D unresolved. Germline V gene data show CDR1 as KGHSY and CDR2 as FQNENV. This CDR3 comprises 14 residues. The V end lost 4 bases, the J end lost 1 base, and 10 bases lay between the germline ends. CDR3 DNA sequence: TGTGCCAGCAGCCTGACAAAAGGGAACACTGAAGCTTTCTTT. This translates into CASSLTKGNTEAFF.

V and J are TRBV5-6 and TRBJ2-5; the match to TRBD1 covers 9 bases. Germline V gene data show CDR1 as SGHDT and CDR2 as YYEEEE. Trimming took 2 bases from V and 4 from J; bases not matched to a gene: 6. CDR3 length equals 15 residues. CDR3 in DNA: TGTGCCAGCAGCTTCCGGGACAGGGCGCGAGAGACCCAGTACTTC. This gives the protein CASSFRDRARETQYF.

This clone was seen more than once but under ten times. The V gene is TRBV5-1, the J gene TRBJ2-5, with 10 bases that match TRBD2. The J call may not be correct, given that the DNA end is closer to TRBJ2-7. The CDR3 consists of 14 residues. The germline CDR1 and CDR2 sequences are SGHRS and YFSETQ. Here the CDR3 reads CASSLTSGTYEQYF. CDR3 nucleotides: TGCGCCAGCAGCTTGACTAGCGGGACATACGAGCAGTACTTC.

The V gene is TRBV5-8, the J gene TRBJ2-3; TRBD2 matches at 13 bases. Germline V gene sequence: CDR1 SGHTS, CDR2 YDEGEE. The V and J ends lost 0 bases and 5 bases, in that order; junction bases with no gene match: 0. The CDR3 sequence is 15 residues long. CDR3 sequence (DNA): TGTGCCAGCAGCTTGGGACTAGCGGGGGGAGATACGCAGTATTTT. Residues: CASSLGLAGGDTQYF.

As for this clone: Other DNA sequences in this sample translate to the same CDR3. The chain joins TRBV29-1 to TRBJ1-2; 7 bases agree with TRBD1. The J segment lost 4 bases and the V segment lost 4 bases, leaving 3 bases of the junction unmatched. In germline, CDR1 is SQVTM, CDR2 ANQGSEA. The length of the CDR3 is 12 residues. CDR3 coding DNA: TGCAGCGTTGGACAGGGTGGCTATGGCTACACCTTC. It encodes CSVGQGGYGYTF.

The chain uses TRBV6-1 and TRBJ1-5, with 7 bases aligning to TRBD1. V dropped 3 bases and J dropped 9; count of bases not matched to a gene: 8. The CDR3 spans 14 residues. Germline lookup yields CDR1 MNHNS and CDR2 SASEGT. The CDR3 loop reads CASSETTGPAPQHF. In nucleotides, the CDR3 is TGTGCCAGCAGTGAGACGACAGGGCCGGCGCCCCAGCATTTT.

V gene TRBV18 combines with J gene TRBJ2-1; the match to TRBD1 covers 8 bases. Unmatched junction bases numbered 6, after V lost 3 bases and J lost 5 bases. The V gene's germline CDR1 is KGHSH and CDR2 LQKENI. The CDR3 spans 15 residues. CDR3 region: CASSPPGGRNNEQFF. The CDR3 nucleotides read TGTGCCAGCTCACCCCCAGGGGGCCGAAACAATGAGCAGTTCTTC.

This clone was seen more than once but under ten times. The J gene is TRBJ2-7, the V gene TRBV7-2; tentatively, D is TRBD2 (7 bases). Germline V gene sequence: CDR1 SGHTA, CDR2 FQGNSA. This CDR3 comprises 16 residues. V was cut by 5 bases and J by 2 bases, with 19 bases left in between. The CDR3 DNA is TGTGCCAGCAGCGGACGAAGAAGGGGGGGAGCCTACGAGCAGTACTTC. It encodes CASSGRRRGGAYEQYF.

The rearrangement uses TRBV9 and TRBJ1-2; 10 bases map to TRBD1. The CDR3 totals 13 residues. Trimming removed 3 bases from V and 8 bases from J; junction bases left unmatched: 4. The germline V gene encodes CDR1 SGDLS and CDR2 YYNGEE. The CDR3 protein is CASSGGTGEGYTF. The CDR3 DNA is TGTGCCAGCAGCGGAGGGACAGGGGAGGGCTACACCTTC.

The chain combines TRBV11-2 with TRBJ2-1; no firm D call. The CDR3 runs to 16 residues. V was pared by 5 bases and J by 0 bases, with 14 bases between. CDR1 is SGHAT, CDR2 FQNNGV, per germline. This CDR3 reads CASSPIYAFSYNEQFF. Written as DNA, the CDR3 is TGTGCCAGCAGCCCAATCTATGCTTTCTCCTACAATGAGCAGTTCTTC.